What follows are 12 T cell receptor beta chains derived from one specimen sequenced in a study of CD8 T cells in ankylosing spondylitis. TCRdb reanalysed the 5' RACE reads using MiXCR and keeps one entry per CDR3 protein. The table includes 200,000 to 300,000 distinct CDR3 sequences, more than 20% detected once. Sequencing was done on a sample of blood, either unsorted or a sorted T cell fraction (not recorded which). These TCRs come from a male donor with ankylosing spondylitis or in good health (not recorded which).

This clonotype was counted many times. V gene TRBV5-1 combines with J gene TRBJ1-6; 7 bases are shared with TRBD1. In germline, CDR1 is SGHRS, CDR2 YFSETQ. The CDR3 runs 13 residues. V was clipped by 7 bases and J by 9 bases; unmatched bases: 7. The chain's CDR3 is CASEGAGCSPLHF. The CDR3 DNA sequence: TGCGCCAGCGAGGGGGCAGGGTGTTCACCCCTCCACTTT.

This clonotype was seen many times. The rearrangement joins TRBV18 to TRBJ2-7, with no clear D. CDR1 is KGHSH and CDR2 is LQKENI in the germline V gene. V lost 8 bases and J 0 bases, leaving 5 bases between the germline ends. CDR3 length: 11 residues. CDR3 protein: CASSSSYEQYF. In DNA form, the CDR3 reads TGTGCCAGCAGCAGCTCCTACGAGCAGTACTTC.

The V and J genes are TRBV19 and TRBJ2-7; 13 bases map to TRBD2. V lost 5 bases and J lost 3; bases outside the gene matches: 16. The CDR3 consists of 19 residues. CDR1 is LNHDA, CDR2 SQIVND, per germline (reference sequence). As DNA, the CDR3 is TGTGCCAGTAGTCCCCCAAGACTCGGACTAGCGGGGGAAATCTACGAGCAGTACTTC. This gives the protein CASSPPRLGLAGEIYEQYF.

This clonotype was detected many times. The chain is built from TRBV25-1 and TRBJ1-1; TRBD1 might be the D (5 bases). This CDR3 has 17 residues. Trimming cost V 3 bases and J 2 bases, with 19 bases left between them. Germline assignment: CDR1 MGHDK and CDR2 SYGVNS. The chain's CDR3 is CASSDLKGGARNTEAFF. In DNA form, the CDR3 reads TGTGCCAGCAGTGACCTCAAGGGCGGGGCCCGAAACACTGAAGCTTTCTTT.

This clonotype has a handful of counts. CDR3 sequence: CSAADREQYF. The CDR3 nucleotides are TGCAGTGCAGCGGACAGGGAGCAGTACTTC. The chain carries TRBV20-1 and TRBJ2-7; 7 nucleotides agree with TRBD1. The germline gives CDR1 DFQATT, CDR2 SNEGSKA (reference sequence). This CDR3 is 10 amino acids long. The V gene end was trimmed by 6 bases and the J gene end by 7 bases; junction bases not matched to a gene: 3.

This clonotype was detected ten times or more. V is TRBV5-1 and J is TRBJ2-2, with 7 positions matching TRBD2. The V segment lost 0 bases and the J segment 7 bases; nucleotides outside the gene matches: 6. Germline values: CDR1 SGHRS, CDR2 YFSETQ. The CDR3 spans 15 residues. Here the CDR3 DNA reads TGCGCCAGCAGCTTGGCTGGGAGGGACTACGGGGAGCTGTTTTTT. Its protein is CASSLAGRDYGELFF.

Many counts were recorded for this clonotype. J is TRBJ1-1 and V is TRBV5-1, with D hard to call. Germline V gene lookup returns CDR1 SGHRS and CDR2 YFSETQ. The CDR3 contains 14 residues. Deletions cut 2 bases from V and 3 bases from J, with 11 bases between. The CDR3 region is CASSLGGAYTEAFF. The CDR3 bases are TGCGCCAGCAGCTTAGGAGGAGCGTACACTGAAGCTTTCTTT.

Only a few counts were recorded for this clonotype. The V gene is TRBV12-3 or TRBV12-4, the J gene TRBJ2-5, with D unclear. V was pared by 6 bases and J by 5 bases, with 22 bases between. This CDR3 contains 16 residues. CDR3 region: CASSPIFSLSRETQYF. The CDR3 coding sequence is TGTGCCAGCAGCCCTATCTTTAGCTTGAGTAGGGAGACCCAGTACTTC.

This clonotype was counted between two and nine times. The chain has TRBV12-3 or TRBV12-4 and TRBJ1-5, with D unclear. Trimming stripped 3 bases from V and 4 bases from J, with 1 base between. CDR3 length: 11 residues. For the CDR3, the DNA is TGTGCCAGCAGTTTTAATCAGCCCCAGCATTTT. Translation: CASSFNQPQHF.

This chain joins TRBV20-1 and TRBJ2-5; TRBD2 matches at 9 bases. In germline, CDR1 is DFQATT, CDR2 SNEGSKA (reference sequence). This CDR3 comprises 16 residues. Trimming at V came to 0 bases and at J to 5 bases, leaving 10 bases not matched to a gene. CDR3 loop: CSARDLERGEGETQYF. The DNA of the CDR3 is TGCAGTGCTAGAGATCTTGAGCGGGGGGAAGGGGAGACCCAGTACTTC.

This clonotype was seen many times. The chain combines TRBV12-3 or TRBV12-4 with TRBJ2-7; 8 bases line up with TRBD2. V trimming: 5 bases; J trimming: 9 bases; junction bases outside the gene matches: 9. This CDR3 contains 13 residues. The CDR3 DNA follows: TGTGCCAGCAGTACTAGCGGTGAGGGGGTGCAGTACTTC. Translation gives CASSTSGEGVQYF.

In this sample, this clonotype turned up many times. The chain has TRBV12-3 or TRBV12-4 and TRBJ2-7; 11 bases map to TRBD1. The CDR3 is 13 residues long. The junction had 4 bases not matched to a gene; V was cut back by 6 bases and J by 6 bases. The CDR3 loop reads CASRRTGGLEQYF. CDR3 nucleotides: TGTGCCAGCAGAAGGACAGGGGGCCTCGAGCAGTACTTC.